The clone carrying this TCR beta chain was recorded many times. Its matching antigen is unknown. The data originate from a study of human T cells and chemical hapten exposure. For the study at large: The use of 2% DPC on roughly 2 cm by roughly 2 cm of upper inner arm skin constituted sensitization. Study outcomes and limitations: Positive correlation was observed between PT1 expanded TCR counts and patch test score.

TCRdb re-analysed the RACE reads in MiXCR, keeping a single row per CDR3 protein. This sample yields about 92,000 distinct CDR3 sequences, of which roughly a tenth are seen a single time; around 1.1% belongs to the top ten. Germline CDR1 and CDR2: SEHNR and FQNEAQ (reference sequence). The CDR3 spans 14 residues. The germline V and J ends were trimmed by 3 bases and 2 bases, with 10 bases remaining between them. The sample's time point: patch test 3, about 24 weeks after DPC sensitization. Sample treatment: therapeutic diphenylcyclopropenone sensitization with weekly scalp DPC. Whole blood, unfractionated, served as the material for total RNA extraction.

The chain has TRBV7-9 and TRBJ2-5; D gene uncertain. This sequence originates from a woman younger than 45 with alopecia areata. Some clones in this sample may be carry-over from other donors' samples. Sequencing used whole blood, obtained in connection with sensitization to the hapten diphenylcyclopropenone (DPC). CDR3 nucleotides: TGTGCCAGCAGCTTGGCAGTGATACAAGAGACCCAGTACTTC. Translated, it gives CASSLAVIQETQYF. The whole variable domain, remainder taken from reference TRBV7-9 and TRBJ2-5, is DTGVSQNPRHKITKRGQNVTFRCDPISEHNRLYWYRQTLGQGPEFLTYFQNEAQLEKSRLLSDRFSAERPKGSFSTLEIQRTEQGDSAMYLCASSLAVIQETQYFGPGTRLLVL.